Below, 2 T cell receptor beta chains from the same sample are listed, as sequenced in a study of spatial heterogeneity in lung cancer. Time point in this sample: sample taken at primary tumor resection. In each case, whole RNA from tumor, nontumor lung or frozen PBMC was sequenced unsorted. TCRdb independently ran MiXCR on the 5' RACE reads; one entry per CDR3 protein. Of thousands of distinct CDR3 sequences detected, around 25% appear once; the ten largest clones hold about a quarter. Sequencing was performed on PBMCs, taken at surgery. These TCRs come from a female donor with early-stage non-small cell lung cancer.

Worth noting for this clonotype: This beta chain is an off-target read within a library intended for alpha chains, so its frequency means little. The CDR3 protein is CASSPPTGLSGANVLTF. The CDR3 DNA reads TGTGCCAGCAGTCCACCGACAGGGCTCTCTGGGGCCAACGTCCTGACTTTC. The chain is built from TRBV28 and TRBJ2-6, with 7 positions matching TRBD1. Germline V gene data show CDR1 as MDHEN and CDR2 as SYDVKM. This CDR3 contains 17 residues. Unmatched junction bases numbered 7, after V lost 5 bases and J lost 0 bases. Using reference TRBV28 and TRBJ2-6 for the parts outside the CDR3, the full variable domain is DVKVTQSSRYLVKRTGEKVFLECVQDMDHENMFWYRQDPGLGLRLIYFSYDVKMKEKGDIPEGYSVSREKKERFSLILESASTNQTSMYLCASSPPTGLSGANVLTFGAGSRLTVL.

In the case of this clonotype: Because this beta chain is a stray read in a library intended to capture alpha chains, its abundance should not be given much weight. This chain uses TRBV19 with TRBJ2-5, with D perhaps TRBD1 or TRBD2 (5 bases each). Looked up from germline, CDR1 is LNHDA and CDR2 is SQIVND (reference sequence). The CDR3 covers 14 residues. V lost 10 bases, J lost 0 bases, and 15 bases lay in between. The DNA for the CDR3 is TGTGCCACCCAACCGGGACGGTACCAAGAGACCCAGTACTTC. The encoded protein is CATQPGRYQETQYF.